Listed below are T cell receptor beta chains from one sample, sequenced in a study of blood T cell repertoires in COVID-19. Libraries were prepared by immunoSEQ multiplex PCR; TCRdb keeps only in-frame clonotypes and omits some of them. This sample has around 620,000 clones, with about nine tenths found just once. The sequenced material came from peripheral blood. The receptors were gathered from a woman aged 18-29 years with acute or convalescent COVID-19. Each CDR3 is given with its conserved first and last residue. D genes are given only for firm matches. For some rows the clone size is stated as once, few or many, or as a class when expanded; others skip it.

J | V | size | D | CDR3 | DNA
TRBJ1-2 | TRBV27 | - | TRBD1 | CASRRQGTNYGYTF | TGTGCCAGCAGGAGACAGGGAACTAACTATGGCTACACCTTC
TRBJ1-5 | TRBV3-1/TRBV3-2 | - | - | CASSQGTSRGGEPQHF | TGTGCCAGCAGCCAAGGCACCTCCAGGGGCGGCGAGCCCCAGCATTTT
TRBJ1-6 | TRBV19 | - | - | CASSMREGWNSPLHF | TGTGCCAGTAGTATGAGAGAGGGATGGAATTCACCCCTCCACTTT
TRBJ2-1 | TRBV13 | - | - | CASSSTREQKYNEQFF | TGTGCCAGCAGCTCCACCCGGGAACAGAAATACAATGAGCAGTTCTTC
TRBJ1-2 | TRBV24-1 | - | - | CATSDSRVAGNNYGYTF | TGTGCCACCAGTGACTCCAGGGTGGCGGGGAATAACTATGGCTACACCTTC
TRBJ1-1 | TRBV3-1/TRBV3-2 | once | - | CASSQDPWGGTEAFF | TGTGCCAGCAGCCAAGATCCCTGGGGGGGCACTGAAGCTTTCTTT
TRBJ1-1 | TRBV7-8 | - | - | CASSFQGGTEAFF | TGTGCCAGCAGTTTCCAGGGAGGTACTGAAGCTTTCTTT
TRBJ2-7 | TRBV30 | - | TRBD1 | CAWSVAGGLGEQYF | TGTGCCTGGAGTGTAGCAGGGGGCTTAGGCGAGCAGTACTTC
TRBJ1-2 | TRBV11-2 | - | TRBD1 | CASSPGTGYGYTF | TGTGCCAGCAGCCCTGGGACAGGGTACGGCTACACCTTC
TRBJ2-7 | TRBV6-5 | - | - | CASSYNYEQYF | TGTGCCAGCAGTTATAACTACGAGCAGTACTTC
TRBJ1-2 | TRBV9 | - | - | CASSAEVRAVNYGYTF | TGTGCCAGCAGCGCGGAAGTGAGGGCCGTTAACTATGGCTACACCTTC
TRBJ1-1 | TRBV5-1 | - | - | CASSLWDTGRGGDPMNTEAFF | TGCGCCAGCAGCTTATGGGACACAGGCCGGGGAGGGGATCCAATGAACACTGAAGCTTTCTTT
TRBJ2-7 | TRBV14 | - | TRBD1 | CASSQDVGTAYEQYF | TGTGCCAGCAGCCAAGATGTTGGGACAGCCTACGAGCAGTACTTC
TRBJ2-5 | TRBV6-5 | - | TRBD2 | CASSPESRGGETQYF | TGTGCCAGCAGTCCAGAGAGCCGGGGGGGGGAGACCCAGTACTTC
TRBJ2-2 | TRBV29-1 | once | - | CSAEGSGELFF | TGCAGCGCTGAGGGCTCCGGGGAGCTGTTTTTT
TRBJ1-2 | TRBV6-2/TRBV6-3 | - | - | CASSYDSLGYGYTF | TGTGCCAGCAGTTATGACAGTCTCGGCTATGGCTACACCTTC
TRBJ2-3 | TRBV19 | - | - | CASSILLFSTDTQYF | TGTGCCAGTAGTATCTTATTGTTCAGCACAGATACGCAGTATTTT
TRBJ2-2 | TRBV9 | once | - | CASEGDIDTGELFF | TGTGCCAGCGAAGGGGACATTGACACCGGGGAGCTGTTTTTT
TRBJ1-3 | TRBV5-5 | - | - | CASSLLETRGGNTIYF | TGTGCCAGCAGCTTGTTGGAAACTAGAGGTGGAAACACCATATATTTT
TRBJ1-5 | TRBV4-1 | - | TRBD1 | CASSQVPGGEDQPQHF | TGCGCCAGCAGCCAAGTCCCAGGGGGCGAGGATCAGCCCCAGCATTTT
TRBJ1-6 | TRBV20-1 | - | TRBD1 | CSAPGTVSLHF | TGCAGTGCCCCCGGGACAGTATCCCTCCACTTT
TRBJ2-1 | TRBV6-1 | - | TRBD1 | CASSETGGRQFF | TGTGCCAGCAGTGAAACAGGGGGCAGGCAGTTCTTC
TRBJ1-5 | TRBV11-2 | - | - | CASSFRGDQPQHF | TGTGCCAGCAGCTTCAGGGGCGATCAGCCCCAGCATTTT
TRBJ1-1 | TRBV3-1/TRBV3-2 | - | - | CASSPGGLLNTEAFF | TGTGCCAGCAGTCCGGGGGGGCTCCTGAACACTGAAGCTTTCTTT
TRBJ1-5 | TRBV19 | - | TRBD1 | CASSTQGREPQHF | TGTGCCAGTAGTACACAGGGGCGGGAGCCCCAGCATTTT
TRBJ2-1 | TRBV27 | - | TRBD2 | CASRLAGEYNEQFF | TGTGCCAGCCGACTAGCGGGGGAATACAATGAGCAGTTCTTC
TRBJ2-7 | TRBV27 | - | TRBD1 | CASSLLGGTYEQYF | TGTGCCAGCAGTTTATTAGGGGGCACGTACGAGCAGTACTTC
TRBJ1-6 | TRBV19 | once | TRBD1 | CASSVAGGSYSPLHF | TGTGCCAGTAGTGTCGCAGGGGGCTCTTATTCACCCCTCCACTTT
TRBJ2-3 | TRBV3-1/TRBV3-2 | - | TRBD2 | CASSSGGGTDTQYF | TGTGCCAGCAGCTCCGGGGGGGGAACAGATACGCAGTATTTT
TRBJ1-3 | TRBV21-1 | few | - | CASSKPPRHKRRNTIYF | TGTGCCAGCAGCAAACCCCCCCGACATAAGAGAAGGAACACCATATATTTT
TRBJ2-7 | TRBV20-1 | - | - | CSVSGDSVQYF | TGCAGTGTTTCGGGAGATTCAGTGCAGTACTTC
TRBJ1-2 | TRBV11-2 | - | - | CASSFDRGNYGYTF | TGTGCCAGCAGCTTCGATAGGGGAAACTATGGCTACACCTTC
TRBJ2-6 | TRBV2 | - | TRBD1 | CASIGGQGLSGANVLTF | TGTGCCAGCATAGGGGGACAGGGACTCTCTGGGGCCAACGTCCTGACTTTC